These T cell receptor beta chains were read from a single sample in a study of T cell responses to AZD1222 COVID-19 vaccine. The method was immunoSEQ multiplex PCR; TCRdb's version includes in-frame clones alone and lacks a portion of them. The sample yields over 150,000 clones, about 87% seen once. The sequenced sample was peripheral blood, obtained on day 0 of AZD1222 vaccination. The source is an adult in good health. CDR3s leave out the opening cysteine and the closing phenylalanine or tryptophan. The D gene is left open where the match is weak.

V,J,D,CDR3
TRBV20-1,TRBJ2-2,.,SASGGYTGELF
TRBV6-5,TRBJ2-7,TRBD1,ASSKSGQGTYEQY
TRBV19,TRBJ1-2,.,ASSIGARVDYGYT
TRBV11-2,TRBJ1-3,.,ASSLDGGTGNTIY
TRBV4-3,TRBJ2-1,.,ASSQDLQRSSYNEQF
TRBV7-2,TRBJ1-6,.,ASSPRRGLNSPLH
TRBV7-9,TRBJ2-7,.,ASSPRRVGEQY
TRBV21-1,TRBJ1-3,.,ASSPLVGQGPSGNTIY
TRBV19,TRBJ1-6,.,ASSTTNSPLH
TRBV4-1,TRBJ1-5,.,ASSQGVYSNQPQH
TRBV5-1,TRBJ2-1,TRBD2,ASSPRGSGANLDNEQF
TRBV5-1,TRBJ2-1,.,ASKAWLGFEQF
TRBV6-6,TRBJ2-5,.,ASSAAETQY
TRBV18,TRBJ1-1,TRBD1,ASSPPTGGNTEAF
TRBV11-3,TRBJ1-1,.,ASSLMRNTEAF
TRBV2,TRBJ1-1,.,ASTKEGGVGSTEAF
TRBV13,TRBJ2-1,TRBD1,ASSITGGYNEQF
TRBV28,TRBJ2-1,TRBD2,ASRPGLAGVGQF
TRBV19,TRBJ1-1,TRBD1,ASNPTGGWNTEAF
TRBV5-4,TRBJ1-6,.,ASSLRGGGDNSPLH
TRBV7-9,TRBJ2-1,.,ASSLGVPAYNEQF
TRBV7-9,TRBJ1-1,.,ASSPWKGGLGTEAF
TRBV18,TRBJ1-4,TRBD1,ASSQGATNEKLF
TRBV6-5,TRBJ1-1,.,ASRKTGENTEAF
TRBV6-5,TRBJ2-3,.,ASSPQGGVTDTQY
TRBV7-2,TRBJ1-5,.,ASSLNRAGNNQPQH
TRBV7-9,TRBJ2-7,TRBD1,ASSQPGQGYEQY
TRBV7-8,TRBJ1-1,.,ASQGHGYTEAF
TRBV5-4,TRBJ1-2,TRBD1,ASSLLGTGDRGYT
TRBV11-2,TRBJ2-1,.,ASSPQRGSYNEQF
TRBV5-1,TRBJ1-2,.,ASSLQTNYGYT
TRBV5-1,TRBJ2-1,.,ASSLGREPNEQF
TRBV19,TRBJ1-1,.,ASTQRGLGAF
TRBV5-6,TRBJ1-2,.,ASTPAGGQGYT
TRBV5-1,TRBJ1-5,TRBD1,ASSQGASNQPQH
TRBV6-2/TRBV6-3,TRBJ2-2,.,ASSYLQANTGELF
TRBV7-9,TRBJ2-3,.,ASSLGGAGTDTQY
TRBV19,TRBJ1-5,TRBD1,ASSMGTGVNQPQH
TRBV28,TRBJ1-2,.,ASSPVTGNYGYT
TRBV5-4,TRBJ2-3,TRBD2,ASSSGLAGGSDTQY
TRBV12-2,TRBJ1-5,.,ASRPGSLQPQH
TRBV4-1,TRBJ2-3,.,ASSQVTRDTQY
TRBV4-2,TRBJ2-5,.,ASSQGIRETQY
TRBV12-3/TRBV12-4,TRBJ2-1,.,ASGGGPYNEQF
TRBV25-1,TRBJ1-5,.,ASSDRTGRPQH
TRBV11-3,TRBJ2-7,.,ASSSGPAGQYEQY
TRBV6-5,TRBJ1-1,.,ASLAPGHWNTEAF
TRBV12-3/TRBV12-4,TRBJ1-1,.,ASGAGNTEAF
TRBV2,TRBJ2-1,.,AITYRESSYNEQF
TRBV5-4,TRBJ2-1,.,ASSFWAGRNEQF
TRBV9,TRBJ1-6,.,ASSVGGSYNSPLH
TRBV19,TRBJ1-2,TRBD1,ASSSDRHYGYT
TRBV25-1,TRBJ1-2,.,ASSGSDYGYT
TRBV7-2,TRBJ1-2,.,ASSPGQANLGYT
TRBV9,TRBJ2-3,TRBD2,ASSSSGGTSTDTQY
TRBV4-1,TRBJ1-2,.,ASSQVGPGKRGYT
TRBV7-2,TRBJ1-5,TRBD1,ASSPAGGQPQH
TRBV5-1,TRBJ2-7,.,ASSWTAGGQPYEQY
TRBV7-2,TRBJ1-3,.,ASSQTQGAGNTIY